The 32 T cell receptor beta chains reported below all come from one sample, sequenced in a study of cytomegalovirus exposure and HLA in healthy donors. Primers included in the PCR were 60 Vbeta and 13 Jbeta primers. The protocol was immunoSEQ multiplex PCR, while the TCRdb copy is restricted to in-frame clones and leaves out a portion. The sample lists 150,000 to 200,000 clones; around four fifths were seen once. Sequencing was carried out using PBMCs. These receptors all stem from a male donor in good health and CMV-seropositive.

The chain carries TRBV5-4 and TRBJ1-6; a weak D match, TRBD1 (6 bases). The CDR3 spans 14 residues. Per the germline V gene, CDR1 is SGHNT and CDR2 is YYREEE (reference sequence). V was cut by 0 bases and J by 8 bases, with 9 bases left in between. The CDR3 reads CASSLAAGDSPLHF. CDR3 DNA: TGTGCCAGCAGCTTGGCGGCAGGGGATTCACCCCTCCACTTT.

The V call is TRBV11-3, the J call TRBJ2-2; 9 positions agree with TRBD2. The germline V gene encodes CDR1 SGHNT and CDR2 YENEEA. The V segment lost 4 bases and the J segment 1 base; nucleotides outside the gene matches: 4. The CDR3 runs to 16 residues. CDR3 sequence: CASSSLAGRNTGELFF. CDR3 DNA: TGTGCCAGCAGCTCCCTAGCGGGACGGAACACCGGGGAGCTGTTTTTT.

The chain employs TRBV7-3 and TRBJ2-1, with TRBD2 matching over 8 bases. V was clipped by 4 bases and J by 7 bases; unmatched bases: 6. This CDR3 spans 14 amino acids. Germline CDR1 is SGHTA and CDR2 is FQGTGA. The chain's CDR3 is CASSYGGGLNEQFF. The CDR3, as DNA: TGTGCCAGCAGCTACGGGGGGGGGCTGAATGAGCAGTTCTTC.

This clone was counted once. The gene calls are TRBV4-1 and TRBJ1-5, with 8 bases identical to TRBD1. V trimming: 0 bases; J trimming: 7 bases; junction bases outside the gene matches: 8. The CDR3 is made up of 16 amino acids. Germline V gene data show CDR1 as MGHRA and CDR2 as YSYEKL. The CDR3 bases are TGCGCCAGCAGCCAAGAGGGCAGGGGGCCGGGGCAGCCCCAGCATTTT. This translates into CASSQEGRGPGQPQHF.

This clone has only a few counts. This rearrangement joins TRBV5-6 to TRBJ1-6; a weak D match, TRBD1 (6 bases). Trimming stripped 3 bases from V and 8 bases from J, with 15 bases between. CDR1 and CDR2 from the germline V gene are SGHDT and YYEEEE. The CDR3 length is 15 residues. The CDR3 region is CASSYGTRDYSPLHF. The CDR3 nucleotides read TGTGCCAGCAGCTACGGGACACGGGATTATTCACCCCTCCACTTT.

The chain has TRBV5-4 and TRBJ2-1; perhaps TRBD1 as D (5 bases). V lost 1 base and J lost 8, with 13 bases in between. The CDR3 runs to 14 residues. Looked up from germline, CDR1 is SGHNT and CDR2 is YYREEE (reference sequence). CDR3 in DNA: TGTGCCAGCAGCTTGATGCAGGGTGCCTATGAGCAGTTCTTC. Residues: CASSLMQGAYEQFF.

The rearrangement links TRBV11-2 to TRBJ2-2; 9 positions agree with TRBD1. Trimming took 4 bases from V and 8 from J; bases not matched to a gene: 8. Germline assignment: CDR1 SGHAT and CDR2 FQNNGV. The CDR3 is 15 amino acids. This CDR3 reads CASSSRTGVTGELFF. The CDR3 DNA reads as TGTGCCAGCAGCTCAAGGACAGGGGTAACAGGGGAGCTGTTTTTT.

This clone showed up just a few times. The gene calls are TRBV5-4 and TRBJ1-1; 7 bases line up with TRBD1. The length of the CDR3 is 14 residues. J was trimmed by 2 bases and V by 4 bases; bases with no gene match: 5. The germline V gene encodes CDR1 SGHNT and CDR2 YYREEE (reference sequence). The CDR3 DNA reads TGTGCCAGCAGCCCAAGGGACAGAAACACTGAAGCTTTCTTT. Protein: CASSPRDRNTEAFF.

A single count supports this clone. J is TRBJ2-7 and V is TRBV30; the match to TRBD1 covers 10 bases. From germline, CDR1 is GTSNPN and CDR2 SVGIG (reference sequence). The CDR3 extends over 15 amino acids. V lost 3 bases to trimming and J lost 5 bases; unmatched junction nucleotides: 10. The CDR3 nucleotides are TGTGCCTGGAGCGCGGGGGGACAGGGGCCCCACGAGCAGTACTTC. It is translated as CAWSAGGQGPHEQYF.

This chain connects TRBV7-6 to TRBJ2-5; 8 bases map to TRBD2. TRBJ2-7 explains the end of the DNA better; the J call may be wrong. Germline CDR1 SGHVS, CDR2 FNYEAQ. The CDR3 is 13 residues long. The CDR3 reads CASSPSGPYEQYF. CDR3 DNA sequence: TGTGCCAGCAGCCCTAGCGGGCCTTACGAGCAGTACTTC.

The CDR3 DNA reads TGTGCCAGCAGCTTCGGGGGTTTCCCCTACAATGAGCAGTTCTTC. This sequence encodes CASSFGGFPYNEQFF. The chain carries TRBV5-6 and TRBJ2-1, with D maybe TRBD2 (6 bases). The CDR3 totals 15 residues. Trimming left V 2 bases short and J 2 bases short, with 11 bases between. The germline V gene has CDR1 SGHDT and CDR2 YYEEEE.

V is TRBV7-6 and J is TRBJ1-1; possibly TRBD1 for D (5 bases). The CDR3 runs to 16 residues. V lost 8 bases and J lost 1, with 20 bases in between. Germline V gene data show CDR1 as SGHVS and CDR2 as FNYEAQ. DNA of the CDR3: TGTGCCAGCCTCACCCCGTTTAACAGGACGAACACTGAAGCTTTCTTT. It yields the protein CASLTPFNRTNTEAFF.

The J gene is TRBJ2-1, the V gene TRBV11-2; no clear D. The ends were cut back, 4 bases at V and 4 bases at J, with 11 bases in the middle. Per germline, CDR1 SGHAT and CDR2 FQNNGV. There are 14 residues in the CDR3. CDR3 bases: TGTGCCAGCAGCTCACCTACAGCTTACAATGAGCAGTTCTTC. It codes for CASSSPTAYNEQFF.

In DNA, the CDR3 is TGTGCCAGTAGTATTGTCGGGGGGGCTCCCCCCGGTGAGCAGTTCTTC. Its protein is CASSIVGGAPPGEQFF. This chain uses TRBV19 with TRBJ2-1; TRBD2 matches at 8 bases. With 3 bases clipped from V and 9 bases from J, the junction kept 13 bases outside the gene matches. CDR3 length equals 16 residues. The V gene's germline CDR1 is LNHDA and CDR2 SQIVND (reference sequence).

The chain links TRBV27 to TRBJ2-7, with 10 bases that match TRBD1. Germline CDR1 MNHEY, CDR2 SMNVEV (reference sequence). The CDR3 spans 12 residues. Unmatched junction bases numbered 3, after V lost 6 bases and J lost 7 bases. Here the CDR3 DNA reads TGTGCCAGCAGGTCGGGACAGGGGGAGCAGTACTTC. Amino acid sequence: CASRSGQGEQYF.

The chain employs TRBV19 and TRBJ1-4; D call uncertain. The germline V gene has CDR1 LNHDA and CDR2 SQIVND (reference sequence). The V end lost 6 bases, the J end lost 7 bases, and 12 bases lay between the germline ends. The CDR3 runs to 13 residues. The CDR3 reads CASRSGDIEKLFF. The DNA of the CDR3 is TGTGCCAGTAGAAGCGGGGATATTGAAAAACTGTTTTTT.

The V call is TRBV11-2, the J call TRBJ1-4; 9 nucleotides match TRBD1. CDR1 and CDR2 (germline): SGHAT, FQNNGV. This CDR3 contains 16 residues. V dropped 4 bases and J dropped 3; count of bases not matched to a gene: 6. Written as DNA, the CDR3 is TGTGCCAGCAGCTCGCACAGGGGGCGTGCTAATGAAAAACTGTTTTTT. Its translation: CASSSHRGRANEKLFF.

The chain employs TRBV2 and TRBJ2-7; D possibly corresponds to TRBD2 (6 bases). Trimming left V 7 bases short and J 7 bases short, with 23 bases between. The CDR3 loop spans 15 amino acids. Germline CDR1 is SNHLY and CDR2 is FYNNEI. CDR3 loop: CASNPTGTPGGEQYF. The CDR3 DNA reads as TGTGCCAGCAACCCTACCGGGACTCCCGGAGGGGAGCAGTACTTC.

The chain couples TRBV7-2 to TRBJ2-3, with D unclear. This CDR3 is 14 amino acids long. Trimming took off 5 bases at V and 3 bases at J, with 12 bases between the two ends. CDR1 and CDR2 from the germline V gene are SGHTA and FQGNSA. The CDR3 DNA reads as TGTGCCAGCAGCCCGCTCGGTGTAACAGATACGCAGTATTTT. Its translation: CASSPLGVTDTQYF.

The chain is built from TRBV5-4 and TRBJ2-6; 7 nucleotides match TRBD1. This CDR3 has 18 residues. The trim removed 2 bases at V and 0 bases at J, leaving 8 bases unmatched. Germline CDR1 is SGHNT and CDR2 is YYREEE (reference sequence). CDR3 in amino acids: CASSFKPGQPSGANVLTF. The CDR3 nucleotides read TGTGCCAGCAGCTTCAAACCGGGACAGCCCTCTGGGGCCAACGTCCTGACTTTC. The entire variable domain, with the rest obtained from reference TRBV5-4 and TRBJ2-6, is as follows: ETGVTQSPTHLIKTRGQQVTLRCSSQSGHNTVSWYQQALGQGPQFIFQYYREEENGRGNFPPRFSGLQFPNYSSELNVNALELDDSALYLCASSFKPGQPSGANVLTFGAGSRLTVL.

The V gene is TRBV6-4, the J gene TRBJ2-5; TRBD2 matches at 12 bases. The CDR3 totals 18 residues. Germline V lookup: CDR1 MRHNA, CDR2 SNTAGT. J was trimmed by 1 base and V by 0 bases; bases with no gene match: 6. CDR3 loop: CASSDSSSGGGIQETQYF. In DNA, the CDR3 is TGTGCCAGCAGTGACTCTTCTAGCGGGGGGGGCATCCAAGAGACCCAGTACTTC.

This clone was detected only once. Written as DNA, the CDR3 is TGTGCCAGCAGTCCGCTTACCAGACTAAACACTGAAGCTTTCTTT. Translated, it gives CASSPLTRLNTEAFF. V usage is TRBV6-5 and J usage is TRBJ1-1; D uncertain. CDR3 length: 15 amino acids. Between the trimmed V and J ends, which lost 5 bases and 2 bases, there was a span of 15 bases. Germline V gives CDR1 MNHEY, CDR2 SVGAGI.

V is TRBV4-1 and J is TRBJ2-6, with 9 bases matching TRBD1. The ends lost 4 bases at V and 2 bases at J; junction bases unmatched: 9. The CDR3 sequence is 18 residues long. The germline gives CDR1 MGHRA, CDR2 YSYEKL. DNA of the CDR3: TGCGCCAGCAGCCCCGATGGGACAGGGATCGCTGGGGCCAACGTCCTGACTTTC. It encodes CASSPDGTGIAGANVLTF.

The chain uses TRBV2 and TRBJ1-3; 8 bases agree with TRBD1. The CDR3 is made up of 16 amino acids. Germline V gene lookup returns CDR1 SNHLY and CDR2 FYNNEI. J gave up 0 bases and V 6 bases, and 7 bases lay outside the gene matches. The chain's CDR3 is CASRQGGPNSGNTIYF. DNA of the CDR3: TGTGCCAGCAGACAGGGGGGCCCTAACTCTGGAAACACCATATATTTT.

V is TRBV7-2 and J is TRBJ2-5, with 8 bases that match TRBD1. The V segment lost 4 bases and the J segment 4 bases; nucleotides outside the gene matches: 2. Germline CDR1 reads SGHTA; CDR2 reads FQGNSA. This CDR3 region has 13 residues. The CDR3 coding sequence is TGTGCCAGCAGCTCCGGGACAGGAGAGACCCAGTACTTC. This codes for CASSSGTGETQYF.

The chain recombines TRBV11-3 with TRBJ2-2, with D possibly being TRBD1 (5 bases). Germline V lookup: CDR1 SGHNT, CDR2 YENEEA. This CDR3 comprises 16 residues. V lost 0 bases, J lost 1 base, and 9 bases lay in between. DNA of the CDR3: TGTGCCAGCAGCTTAGATGGGCAGGGGAACACCGGGGAGCTGTTTTTT. Translation gives CASSLDGQGNTGELFF.

In its sample, this clone was seen a few times. The chain is built from TRBV5-4 and TRBJ2-2, with D perhaps matching TRBD2 (6 bases). V shed 4 bases and J shed 2 bases, with 12 bases lying between them. CDR1 and CDR2 (germline): SGHNT, YYREEE (reference sequence). This CDR3 has 15 residues. The CDR3 spells CASSQDYFNTGELFF. CDR3 DNA sequence: TGTGCCAGCAGCCAGGACTACTTTAACACCGGGGAGCTGTTTTTT.

As for this clone: The junction shows a germline mismatch at one end, possibly a read error. This specimen includes other DNA sequences encoding the same CDR3. This sequence joins TRBV11-3 and TRBJ1-1; D gene ambiguous. The V gene's germline CDR1 is SGHNT and CDR2 YENEEA. The CDR3 consists of 13 residues. The CDR3 DNA is TGCGCCAGCAGCTTTTCAATGAACACTGAAGCTTTCTTT. This sequence encodes CASSFSMNTEAFF.

The CDR3 region has the DNA TGTGCCTGGAGTGCCCTATTAGATAGCGGGGGGCCAACCTACGAGCAGTACTTC. Translation: CAWSALLDSGGPTYEQYF. The chain uses TRBV30 and TRBJ2-7, with TRBD2 matching over 10 bases. The germline V gene encodes CDR1 GTSNPN and CDR2 SVGIG (reference sequence). CDR3 size: 18 residues. V lost 1 base, J lost 2 bases, and 14 bases stayed unmatched.

This clone was seen only once. This chain links TRBV25-1 with TRBJ1-1, with D possibly TRBD1 on 5 matching bases. Germline CDR1 MGHDK, CDR2 SYGVNS. The V end lost 1 base, the J end lost 4 bases, and 13 bases lay between the germline ends. The CDR3 extends over 15 amino acids. This chain's CDR3 is CASSEWGRGLTEAFF. The DNA for the CDR3 is TGTGCCAGCAGTGAATGGGGTAGGGGTCTCACTGAAGCTTTCTTT.

J is TRBJ2-3 and V is TRBV13; D is perhaps TRBD2 (6 bases). This CDR3 has 18 residues. Germline V lookup: CDR1 PRHDT, CDR2 FYEKMQ (reference sequence). V lost 3 bases and J lost 0, with 19 bases in between. In nucleotides, the CDR3 is TGTGCCAGCAGCTTCTTCGGGGCGGAGGGGTCTAGCACAGATACGCAGTATTTT. Amino acid sequence: CASSFFGAEGSSTDTQYF.

This clone was seen just once. J is TRBJ1-2 and V is TRBV27, with 8 positions matching TRBD1. The CDR3 covers 14 residues. V was clipped by 2 bases and J by 6 bases; unmatched bases: 5. Germline CDR1 MNHEY, CDR2 SMNVEV (reference sequence). The CDR3 is CASSLQPGGDGYTF. The CDR3 DNA is TGTGCCAGCAGTTTACAACCAGGGGGCGATGGCTACACCTTC.